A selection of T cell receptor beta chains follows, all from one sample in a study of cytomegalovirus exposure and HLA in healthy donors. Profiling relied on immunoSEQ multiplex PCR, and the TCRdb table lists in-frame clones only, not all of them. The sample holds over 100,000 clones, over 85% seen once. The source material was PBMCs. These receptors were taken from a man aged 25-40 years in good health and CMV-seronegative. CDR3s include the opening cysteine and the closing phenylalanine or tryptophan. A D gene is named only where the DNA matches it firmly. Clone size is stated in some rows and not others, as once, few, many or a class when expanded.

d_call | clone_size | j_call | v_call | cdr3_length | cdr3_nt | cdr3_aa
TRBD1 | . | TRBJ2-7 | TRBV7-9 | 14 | TGTGCCAGCAGCCAGAGGGACAGGGCCCACGAGCAGTACTTC | CASSQRDRAHEQYF
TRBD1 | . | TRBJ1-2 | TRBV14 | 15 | TGTGCCAGCACACGAGACAGGGGGCGCGACTATGGCTACACCTTC | CASTRDRGRDYGYTF
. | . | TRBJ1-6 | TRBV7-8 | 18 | TGTGCCAGCAGCTTAGGGACAGCCGCGGGAGGGCAGAATTCACCCCTCCACTTT | CASSLGTAAGGQNSPLHF
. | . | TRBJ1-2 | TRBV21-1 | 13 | TGTGCCAGCAGCAACAGGACACCCTATGGCTACACCTTC | CASSNRTPYGYTF
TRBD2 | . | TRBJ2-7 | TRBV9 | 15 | TGTGCCAGCAGCGTAGGAGCTAGCGGGGGGTACGAGCAGTACTTC | CASSVGASGGYEQYF
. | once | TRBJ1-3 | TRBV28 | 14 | TGTGCCAGCAGTTTACGGGGGGGTGGAAACACCATATATTTT | CASSLRGGGNTIYF
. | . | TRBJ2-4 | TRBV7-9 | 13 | TGTGCCAGCAGCTTAGTTACAGAAAACATTCAGTACTTC | CASSLVTENIQYF
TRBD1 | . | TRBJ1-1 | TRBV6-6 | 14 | TGTGCCAGCAGCCGACAGGGAACTAACACTGAAGCTTTCTTT | CASSRQGTNTEAFF
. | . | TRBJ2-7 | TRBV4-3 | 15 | TGCGCCAGCAGCCAAAGTCGCCAGGTTACCTACGAGCAGTACTTC | CASSQSRQVTYEQYF
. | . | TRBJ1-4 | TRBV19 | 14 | TGTGCCAGTAGTCCCGGGACATCCGGTGAAAAACTGTTTTTT | CASSPGTSGEKLFF
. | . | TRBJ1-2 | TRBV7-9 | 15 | TGTGCCAGCAGCTTAGCCGGGGATGTTAACTATGGCTACACCTTC | CASSLAGDVNYGYTF
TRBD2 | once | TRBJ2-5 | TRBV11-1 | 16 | TGTGCCAGCAGCTCCTGGACTAGCGGGTCCCAAGAGACCCAGTACTTC | CASSSWTSGSQETQYF
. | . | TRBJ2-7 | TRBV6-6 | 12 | TGTGCCAGCGGTCGAGCGGACTACGAGCAGTACTTC | CASGRADYEQYF
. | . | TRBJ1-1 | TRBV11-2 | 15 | TGTGCCAGCAGCATACAACAGTCGATAAACACTGAAGCTTTCTTT | CASSIQQSINTEAFF
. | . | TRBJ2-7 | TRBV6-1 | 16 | TGTGCCAGCAGTGGAGCCTGGCAGGGGAGACCCCACGAGCAGTACTTC | CASSGAWQGRPHEQYF
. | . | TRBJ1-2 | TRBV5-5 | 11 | TGTGCCAGCAGCATAAGAGCTGGCTACACCTTC | CASSIRAGYTF
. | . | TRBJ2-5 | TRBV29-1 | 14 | TGCAGCGTTGGCCAGGGTCCGACCCAAGAGACCCAGTACTTC | CSVGQGPTQETQYF
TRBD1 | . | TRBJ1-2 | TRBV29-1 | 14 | TGCAGCGTTTCCCAGGGGGCCCGTAACTATGGCTACACCTTC | CSVSQGARNYGYTF
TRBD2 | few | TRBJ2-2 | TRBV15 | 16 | TGTGCCACCAGTCCCGGGAGGGGGGGGCTCACCGGGGAGCTGTTTTTT | CATSPGRGGLTGELFF
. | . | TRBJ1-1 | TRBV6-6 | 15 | TGTGCCAGCAGTCAGACCGGGACACCCAACACTGAAGCTTTCTTT | CASSQTGTPNTEAFF
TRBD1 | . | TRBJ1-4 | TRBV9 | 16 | TGTGCCAGCAGCGTAGCTCCGGACAGGATCAATGAAAAACTGTTTTTT | CASSVAPDRINEKLFF
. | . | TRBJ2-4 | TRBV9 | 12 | TGTGCCAGCAGCGCGCGACAGGACGTTCAGTACTTC | CASSARQDVQYF
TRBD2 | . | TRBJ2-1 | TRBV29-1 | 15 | TGCAGCGTTGACGCGGGACTAGCGGAACACAATGAGCAGTTCTTC | CSVDAGLAEHNEQFF
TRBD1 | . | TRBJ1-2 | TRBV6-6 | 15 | TGTGCCAGCAGAAACGGACAGGGGGCAAACTATGGCTACACCTTC | CASRNGQGANYGYTF
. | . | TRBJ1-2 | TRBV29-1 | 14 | TGCAGCGTTGCCGAGAGAGGGCCTTCGTATGGCTACACCTTC | CSVAERGPSYGYTF
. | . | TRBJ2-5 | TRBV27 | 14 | TGTGCCAGCAGTTTCAGGGGCGGGTTGGAGACCCAGTACTTC | CASSFRGGLETQYF
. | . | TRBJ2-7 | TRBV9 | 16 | TGTGCCAGCAGCGTACTCCCCTCTAGCTCCGCCTACGAGCAGTACTTC | CASSVLPSSSAYEQYF
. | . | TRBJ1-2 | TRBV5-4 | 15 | TGTGCCAGCAGCGAGGGACTCCTCACAACATATGGCTACACCTTC | CASSEGLLTTYGYTF
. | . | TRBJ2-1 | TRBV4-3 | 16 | TGCGCCAGCAGCCAAGGAGGGGGTAGCTCCTACAATGAGCAGTTCTTC | CASSQGGGSSYNEQFF
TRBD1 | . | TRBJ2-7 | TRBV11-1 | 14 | TGTGCCAGCACCCCCGGGACAGGCATGTACGAGCAGTACTTC | CASTPGTGMYEQYF
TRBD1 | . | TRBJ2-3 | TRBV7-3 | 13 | TGTGCCAGCAGCCTCGGGACAGGGGATACGCAGTATTTT | CASSLGTGDTQYF
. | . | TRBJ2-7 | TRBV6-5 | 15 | TGTGCCAGCAGTTACTCGAACACAGGGCGCTACGAGCAGTACTTC | CASSYSNTGRYEQYF
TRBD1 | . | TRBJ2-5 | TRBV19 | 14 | TGTGCCAGTAGTATACGGACAGGCGGGGAGACCCAGTACTTC | CASSIRTGGETQYF
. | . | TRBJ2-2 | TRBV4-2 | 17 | TGTGCCAGCAGCCAAGGTATACGGGGAGCCGTCGCCGGGGAGCTGTTTTTT | CASSQGIRGAVAGELFF
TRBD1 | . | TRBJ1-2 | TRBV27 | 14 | TGTGCCAGCAGTCCCCAAAGAGACAGGGCCGGCTACACCTTC | CASSPQRDRAGYTF
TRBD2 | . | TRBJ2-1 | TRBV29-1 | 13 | TGCAGCGTTGATGCGGCTAGCGGGGGCGAGCAGTTCTTC | CSVDAASGGEQFF
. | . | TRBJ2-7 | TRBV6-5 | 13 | TGTGCCAGCATTAATCTGAGGCGGACTGAGCAGTACTTC | CASINLRRTEQYF
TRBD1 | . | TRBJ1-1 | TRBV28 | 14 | TGTGCCAGCAGTCGGACAGGGGGCGTCACTGAAGCTTTCTTT | CASSRTGGVTEAFF
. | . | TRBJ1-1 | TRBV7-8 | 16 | TGTGCCAGCACCTTACACGAGGAACGGCTGAACACTGAAGCTTTCTTT | CASTLHEERLNTEAFF
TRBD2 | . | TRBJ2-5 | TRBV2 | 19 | TGTGCCAGCAGTGGAAACAAGGGGGGACTAGCGGGGGATGAGGAGACCCAGTACTTC | CASSGNKGGLAGDEETQYF
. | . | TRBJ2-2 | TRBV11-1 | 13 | TGTGCCAGCAGCTTAGCGCTGGAGGGGGAGCTGTTTTTT | CASSLALEGELFF
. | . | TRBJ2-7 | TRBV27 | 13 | TGTGCCAGCAGTTACGGGGACTCCTACGAGCAGTACTTC | CASSYGDSYEQYF